This is a list of T cell receptor beta chains from one sample in a study of OX40 agonist ivuxolimab in advanced cancers. Sequencing used immunoSEQ multiplex PCR; TCRdb keeps in-frame clones, though not all of them. The data contain tens of thousands of clones, over 75% of them singletons. The sample in question was CD4+ or CD8+ T cells sorted from blood, obtained in a trial of the OX40 agonist ivuxolimab. The origin of the receptors is an adult with an advanced solid tumor such as melanoma, head and neck, liver or kidney cancer. Each CDR3 is given with its conserved first and last residue. A D gene is named only where the DNA matches it firmly. The size field is filled for only some rows; it gives once, few, many or a size class.

j_gene: TRBJ1-4
v_gene: TRBV27
abundance: once
d_gene: NA
CDR3nt: TGTGCCAGCAGTAGGACGGGGGCAACTAATGAAAAACTGTTTTTT
CDR3aa: CASSRTGATNEKLFF

j_gene: TRBJ1-4
v_gene: TRBV19
abundance: NA
d_gene: NA
CDR3nt: TGTGCCAGTAGTATAGAGGGAGCAGGGGCATTTGCAACTAATGAAAAACTGTTTTTT
CDR3aa: CASSIEGAGAFATNEKLFF

j_gene: TRBJ1-1
v_gene: TRBV25-1
abundance: few
d_gene: NA
CDR3nt: TGTGCCAGCAGACCGGGACGGCGGAACACTGAAGCTTTCTTT
CDR3aa: CASRPGRRNTEAFF

j_gene: TRBJ2-7
v_gene: TRBV5-6
abundance: NA
d_gene: TRBD1
CDR3nt: TGTGCCAGCAGCTCTCCGGGACAGGGCGTCTACGAGCAGTACTTC
CDR3aa: CASSSPGQGVYEQYF

j_gene: TRBJ2-1
v_gene: TRBV29-1
abundance: NA
d_gene: NA
CDR3nt: TGCAGCGTCCATCAGGGGAGGGCCTACAATGAGCAGTTCTTC
CDR3aa: CSVHQGRAYNEQFF

j_gene: TRBJ2-7
v_gene: TRBV18
abundance: NA
d_gene: NA
CDR3nt: TGTGCCAGCTCGATTCCAGGGGTTATCTACGAGCAGTACTTC
CDR3aa: CASSIPGVIYEQYF

j_gene: TRBJ2-5
v_gene: TRBV21-1
abundance: NA
d_gene: NA
CDR3nt: TGTGCCCGCACGGTGGGGGGGGTTGAGGAGACCCAGTACTTC
CDR3aa: CARTVGGVEETQYF

j_gene: TRBJ2-2
v_gene: TRBV4-2
abundance: NA
d_gene: NA
CDR3nt: TGTGCCAGCAGCCAAGCTCCTGACACCGGGGAGCTGTTTTTT
CDR3aa: CASSQAPDTGELFF

j_gene: TRBJ1-2
v_gene: TRBV10-3
abundance: NA
d_gene: NA
CDR3nt: TGTGCCATCAGTTCCGGGACGTTGGGGTCTAACTATGGCTACACCTTC
CDR3aa: CAISSGTLGSNYGYTF

j_gene: TRBJ2-1
v_gene: TRBV9
abundance: NA
d_gene: TRBD1
CDR3nt: TGTGCCAGCAGCAAGGACAGGGATGAGCAGTTCTTC
CDR3aa: CASSKDRDEQFF

j_gene: TRBJ2-1
v_gene: TRBV7-3
abundance: NA
d_gene: NA
CDR3nt: TGTGCCAGCAGCTTAACGAGCAGCTACAATGAGCAGTTCTTC
CDR3aa: CASSLTSSYNEQFF

j_gene: TRBJ1-3
v_gene: TRBV5-1
abundance: NA
d_gene: TRBD1
CDR3nt: TGCGCCAGCAGCTTGGCCGGGGACAGGGAGAGAAACACCATATATTTT
CDR3aa: CASSLAGDRERNTIYF

j_gene: TRBJ1-6
v_gene: TRBV27
abundance: NA
d_gene: TRBD1
CDR3nt: TGTGCCAGCAGTTTAACGACAGGGAATTCACCCCTCCACTTT
CDR3aa: CASSLTTGNSPLHF

j_gene: TRBJ2-1
v_gene: TRBV6-1
abundance: NA
d_gene: TRBD1
CDR3nt: TGTGCCAGCAGTGACCGGGACAGAAGTCGGGATGAGCAGTTCTTC
CDR3aa: CASSDRDRSRDEQFF

j_gene: TRBJ1-2
v_gene: TRBV27
abundance: NA
d_gene: TRBD1
CDR3nt: TGTGCCAGCAGTTCCGTCCGGGACAGGGGATCAAACTATGGCTACACCTTC
CDR3aa: CASSSVRDRGSNYGYTF

j_gene: TRBJ2-7
v_gene: TRBV2
abundance: NA
d_gene: NA
CDR3nt: TGTGCCAGCAGTTCCGACGGTCGCACCTACGAGCAGTACTTC
CDR3aa: CASSSDGRTYEQYF

j_gene: TRBJ2-5
v_gene: TRBV14
abundance: NA
d_gene: TRBD2
CDR3nt: TGTGCCAGCAGCCCCCGGGCGGGGGGGAGGCAAGAGACCCAGTACTTC
CDR3aa: CASSPRAGGRQETQYF

j_gene: TRBJ1-1
v_gene: TRBV19
abundance: few
d_gene: NA
CDR3nt: TGTGCCAGTAGTTCCCCCGAGGGCGCTGGTGAAGCTTTCTTT
CDR3aa: CASSSPEGAGEAFF

j_gene: TRBJ2-7
v_gene: TRBV30
abundance: NA
d_gene: NA
CDR3nt: TGTGCCTGGAGTGTAATCATCTCCTACGAGCAGTACTTC
CDR3aa: CAWSVIISYEQYF

j_gene: TRBJ1-2
v_gene: TRBV5-4
abundance: NA
d_gene: TRBD1
CDR3nt: TGTGCCAGCAGCTCCCCGGACAGGGCTGGCTATGGCTACACCTTC
CDR3aa: CASSSPDRAGYGYTF

j_gene: TRBJ1-1
v_gene: TRBV7-9
abundance: NA
d_gene: NA
CDR3nt: TGTGCCAGCAGCTTAGTTATGGGAGAGAACACTGAAGCTTTCTTT
CDR3aa: CASSLVMGENTEAFF

j_gene: TRBJ1-6
v_gene: TRBV4-3
abundance: NA
d_gene: TRBD1
CDR3nt: TGCGCCAGCAGACCCGCCGGGACAGCAAATTCACCCCTCCACTTT
CDR3aa: CASRPAGTANSPLHF

j_gene: TRBJ2-5
v_gene: TRBV10-3
abundance: NA
d_gene: TRBD1
CDR3nt: TGTGCCATCAGTTCCGGGACAGGGGGCAAAGAGACCCAGTACTTC
CDR3aa: CAISSGTGGKETQYF

j_gene: TRBJ1-2
v_gene: TRBV27
abundance: NA
d_gene: NA
CDR3nt: TGTGCCAGCAGTCCTTTGATGGACTATGGCTACACCTTC
CDR3aa: CASSPLMDYGYTF

j_gene: TRBJ1-5
v_gene: TRBV30
abundance: NA
d_gene: NA
CDR3nt: TGTGCCTGGAGTGAGGGGGGAGGCTGGAATCAGCCCCAGCATTTT
CDR3aa: CAWSEGGGWNQPQHF

j_gene: TRBJ2-2
v_gene: TRBV2
abundance: NA
d_gene: TRBD1
CDR3nt: TGTGCCAGCACCTACAGGGGGCCGAACACCGGGGAGCTGTTTTTT
CDR3aa: CASTYRGPNTGELFF

j_gene: TRBJ2-7
v_gene: TRBV23-1
abundance: NA
d_gene: NA
CDR3nt: TGCGCCAGCAGTCAACCCCCAGGGTCGGAGGGCTACGAGCAGTACTTC
CDR3aa: CASSQPPGSEGYEQYF

j_gene: TRBJ1-6
v_gene: TRBV19
abundance: once
d_gene: NA
CDR3nt: TGTGCCAGTAGTATAGACCCCCGCAGTTCACCCCTCCACTTT
CDR3aa: CASSIDPRSSPLHF

j_gene: TRBJ1-5
v_gene: TRBV19
abundance: few
d_gene: NA
CDR3nt: TGTGCCAGTACCACTGGCCGAGGGAGCAATCAGCCCCAGCATTTT
CDR3aa: CASTTGRGSNQPQHF

j_gene: TRBJ1-2
v_gene: TRBV27
abundance: NA
d_gene: NA
CDR3nt: TGTGCCAGCAGTTTATCCCCGGGGGGGCCGTGGGGCTACACCTTC
CDR3aa: CASSLSPGGPWGYTF

j_gene: TRBJ2-2
v_gene: TRBV19
abundance: NA
d_gene: NA
CDR3nt: TGTGCCAGTAGTATAAGGGCGGTGAAGAACACCGGGGAGCTGTTTTTT
CDR3aa: CASSIRAVKNTGELFF

j_gene: TRBJ1-6
v_gene: TRBV27
abundance: NA
d_gene: NA
CDR3nt: TGTGCCAGCAGTTTGGGTCTGGGTTCACCCCTCCACTTT
CDR3aa: CASSLGLGSPLHF

j_gene: TRBJ1-2
v_gene: TRBV11-2
abundance: NA
d_gene: NA
CDR3nt: TGTGCCAGCAGCTTTACAAACTATGGCTACACCTTC
CDR3aa: CASSFTNYGYTF

j_gene: TRBJ1-2
v_gene: TRBV5-1
abundance: NA
d_gene: NA
CDR3nt: TGCGCCAGCAGCTTCCAGGGTAAAGGCTACACCTTC
CDR3aa: CASSFQGKGYTF

j_gene: TRBJ1-5
v_gene: TRBV2
abundance: few
d_gene: NA
CDR3nt: TGTGCCAGCAGTGGACAGCTTAGCAATCAGCCCCAGCATTTT
CDR3aa: CASSGQLSNQPQHF

j_gene: TRBJ2-3
v_gene: TRBV7-2
abundance: NA
d_gene: TRBD2
CDR3nt: TGTGCCAGCAGCTCTTCTAGCGGGGGAAGGGATACGCAGTATTTT
CDR3aa: CASSSSSGGRDTQYF

j_gene: TRBJ1-2
v_gene: TRBV6-6
abundance: NA
d_gene: TRBD1
CDR3nt: TGTGCCAGCAGCCTTAACAGGGGGCCTAACTATGGCTACACCTTC
CDR3aa: CASSLNRGPNYGYTF

j_gene: TRBJ1-2
v_gene: TRBV5-6
abundance: NA
d_gene: NA
CDR3nt: TGTGCCAGCAGCCGTGGACAGATTAACTATGGCTACACCTTC
CDR3aa: CASSRGQINYGYTF

j_gene: TRBJ2-2
v_gene: TRBV18
abundance: NA
d_gene: TRBD1
CDR3nt: TGTGCCAGCCCGAGGGGGACAGGGAACACCGGGGAGCTGTTTTTT
CDR3aa: CASPRGTGNTGELFF

j_gene: TRBJ2-2
v_gene: TRBV7-7
abundance: NA
d_gene: NA
CDR3nt: TGTGCTAGCAGCTTAAAGGTGTCCACCGGGGAGCTGTTTTTT
CDR3aa: CASSLKVSTGELFF

j_gene: TRBJ2-2
v_gene: TRBV30
abundance: NA
d_gene: NA
CDR3nt: TGTGCCTGGAGACTAATTGGGATTCCCATGAGGCGGGGAGCTGTTTTT
CDR3aa: CAWRLIGIPMRRGAVF

j_gene: TRBJ2-1
v_gene: TRBV5-1
abundance: NA
d_gene: TRBD1
CDR3nt: TGCGCCAGCAGCTCGCCGGGACAGGGCTCCGTGCAGTTCTTC
CDR3aa: CASSSPGQGSVQFF

j_gene: TRBJ1-1
v_gene: TRBV2
abundance: few
d_gene: NA
CDR3nt: TGTGCCAGCAGTGAGCCCCATTGGAACACTGAAGCTTTCTTT
CDR3aa: CASSEPHWNTEAFF

j_gene: TRBJ2-4
v_gene: TRBV5-1
abundance: once
d_gene: TRBD1
CDR3nt: TGCGCCAGCAGCTCCCGCCCGGGACAGGGGGTCAACATTCAGTACTTC
CDR3aa: CASSSRPGQGVNIQYF

j_gene: TRBJ1-5
v_gene: TRBV6-6
abundance: NA
d_gene: TRBD1
CDR3nt: TGTGCCAGCAGTAACCCAGGGGGTTCGGGCAATCAGCCCCAGCATTTT
CDR3aa: CASSNPGGSGNQPQHF

j_gene: TRBJ2-5
v_gene: TRBV4-2
abundance: NA
d_gene: NA
CDR3nt: TGTGCCAGCAGCCGGGGGGGCCGCCAAGAGACCCAGTACTTC
CDR3aa: CASSRGGRQETQYF

j_gene: TRBJ2-5
v_gene: TRBV29-1
abundance: NA
d_gene: NA
CDR3nt: TGCAGCGTTGTACAGGGTTTTATTCAGTACTTC
CDR3aa: CSVVQGFIQYF

j_gene: TRBJ1-3
v_gene: TRBV2
abundance: NA
d_gene: NA
CDR3nt: TGTGCCAGCAGTGGCACAGGCTCTGGAAACACCATATATTTT
CDR3aa: CASSGTGSGNTIYF

j_gene: TRBJ2-5
v_gene: TRBV9
abundance: NA
d_gene: NA
CDR3nt: TGTGCCAGCAGCGTAGGGGTTAGGGCAGGGCGCTGGGAGACCCAGTACTTC
CDR3aa: CASSVGVRAGRWETQYF

j_gene: TRBJ2-3
v_gene: TRBV18
abundance: few
d_gene: NA
CDR3nt: TGTGCCAGCTCACCATTCCAGGGCCGTCCGGATACGCAGTATTTT
CDR3aa: CASSPFQGRPDTQYF

j_gene: TRBJ1-2
v_gene: TRBV28
abundance: NA
d_gene: TRBD1
CDR3nt: TGTGCCAGCCGTCGGCAGACAGGGTCTGGCTATGGCTACACCTTC
CDR3aa: CASRRQTGSGYGYTF

j_gene: TRBJ1-1
v_gene: TRBV6-1
abundance: NA
d_gene: TRBD1
CDR3nt: TGTGCCAGCAGAGGGGCAGGGGGAAGAGCTTTCTTT
CDR3aa: CASRGAGGRAFF